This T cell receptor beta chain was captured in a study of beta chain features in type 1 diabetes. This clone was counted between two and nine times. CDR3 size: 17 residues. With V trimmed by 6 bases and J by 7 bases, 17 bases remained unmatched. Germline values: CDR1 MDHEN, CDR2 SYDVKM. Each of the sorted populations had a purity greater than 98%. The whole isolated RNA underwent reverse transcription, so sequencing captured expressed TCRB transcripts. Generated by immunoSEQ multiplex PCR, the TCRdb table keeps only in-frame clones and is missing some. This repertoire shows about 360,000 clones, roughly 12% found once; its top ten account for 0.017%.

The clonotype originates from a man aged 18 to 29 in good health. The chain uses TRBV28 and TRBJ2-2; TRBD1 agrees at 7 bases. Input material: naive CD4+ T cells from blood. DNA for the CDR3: TGTGCCAGCAGCAATAAAAACCTCGACAGGGCTGGCGGGGAGCTGTTTTTT. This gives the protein CASSNKNLDRAGGELFF. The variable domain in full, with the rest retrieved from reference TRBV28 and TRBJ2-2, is DVKVTQSSRYLVKRTGEKVFLECVQDMDHENMFWYRQDPGLGLRLIYFSYDVKMKEKGDIPEGYSVSREKKERFSLILESASTNQTSMYLCASSNKNLDRAGGELFFGEGSRLTVL.